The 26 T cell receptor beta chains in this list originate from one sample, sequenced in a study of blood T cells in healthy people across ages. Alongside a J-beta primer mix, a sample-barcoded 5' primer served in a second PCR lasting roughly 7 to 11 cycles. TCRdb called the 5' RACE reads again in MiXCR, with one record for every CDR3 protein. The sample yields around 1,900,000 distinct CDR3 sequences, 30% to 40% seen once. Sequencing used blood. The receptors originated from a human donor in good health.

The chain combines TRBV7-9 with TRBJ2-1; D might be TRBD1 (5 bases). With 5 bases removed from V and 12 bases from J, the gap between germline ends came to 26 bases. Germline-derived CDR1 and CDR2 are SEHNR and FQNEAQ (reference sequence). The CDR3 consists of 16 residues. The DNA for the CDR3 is TGTGCCAGCAGCCCCCCTAGGGGCAGCACGACTTGGGTGCAGTTCTTC. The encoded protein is CASSPPRGSTTWVQFF.

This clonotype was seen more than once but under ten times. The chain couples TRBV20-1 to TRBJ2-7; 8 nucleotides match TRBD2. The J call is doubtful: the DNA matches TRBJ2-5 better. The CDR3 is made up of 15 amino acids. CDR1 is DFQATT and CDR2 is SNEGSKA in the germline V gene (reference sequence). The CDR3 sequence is CSAIFGGGTQWTQYF. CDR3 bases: TGCAGTGCTATCTTTGGCGGGGGGACCCAGTGGACCCAGTACTTC.

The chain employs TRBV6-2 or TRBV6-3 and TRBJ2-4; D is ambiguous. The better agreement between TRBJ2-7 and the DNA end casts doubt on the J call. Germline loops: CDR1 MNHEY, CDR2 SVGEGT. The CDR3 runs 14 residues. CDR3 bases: TGTGCCAGCAGTTACGGCGCAGCCTACTACGAGCAGTACTTC. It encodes CASSYGAAYYEQYF.

The CDR3 loop is CSFRTGNYGYTF. For the CDR3, the DNA is TGCAGCTTCAGGACAGGGAACTATGGCTACACCTTC. This chain joins TRBV29-1 and TRBJ1-2, with 8 bases fitting TRBD1. CDR1 and CDR2 (germline): SQVTM, ANQGSEA. J lost 2 bases, V lost 8 bases, and 4 bases had no gene match. CDR3 length: 12 residues.

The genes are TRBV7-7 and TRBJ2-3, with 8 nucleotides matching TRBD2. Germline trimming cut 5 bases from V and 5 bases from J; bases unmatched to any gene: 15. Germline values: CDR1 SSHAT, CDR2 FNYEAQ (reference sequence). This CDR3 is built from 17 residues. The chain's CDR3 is CASSPFPYGGVGDTQYF. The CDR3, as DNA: TGTGCCAGCAGCCCTTTCCCTTACGGGGGGGTTGGAGATACGCAGTATTTT.

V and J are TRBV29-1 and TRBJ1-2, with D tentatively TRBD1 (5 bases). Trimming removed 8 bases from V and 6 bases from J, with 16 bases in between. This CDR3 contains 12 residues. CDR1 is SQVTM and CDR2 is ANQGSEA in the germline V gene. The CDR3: CSTEDGTHGYTF. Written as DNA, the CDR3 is TGCAGCACGGAGGACGGGACCCATGGCTACACCTTC.

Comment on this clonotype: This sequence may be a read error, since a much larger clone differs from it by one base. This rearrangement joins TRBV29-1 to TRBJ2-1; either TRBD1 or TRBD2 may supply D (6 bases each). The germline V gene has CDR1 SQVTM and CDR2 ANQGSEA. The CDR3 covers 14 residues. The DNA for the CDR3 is TGCAGCGTTCGGGGGCGAATCTCCTACAATAAGCAGTTCTTC. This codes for CSVRGRISYNKQFF.

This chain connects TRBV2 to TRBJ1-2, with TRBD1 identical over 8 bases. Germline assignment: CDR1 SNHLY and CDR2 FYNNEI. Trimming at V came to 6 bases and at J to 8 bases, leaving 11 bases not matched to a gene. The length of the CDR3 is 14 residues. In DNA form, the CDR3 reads TGTGCCAGCAGGGTGGACAGGGTGGCTCAAGGCTACACCTTC. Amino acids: CASRVDRVAQGYTF.

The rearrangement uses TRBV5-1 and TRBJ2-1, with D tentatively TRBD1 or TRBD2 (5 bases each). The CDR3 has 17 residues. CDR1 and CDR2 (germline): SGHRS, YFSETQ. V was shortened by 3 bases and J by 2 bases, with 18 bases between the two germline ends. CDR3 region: CASSSLSGAGTYNEQFF. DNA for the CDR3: TGCGCCAGCAGCTCCCTGAGTGGGGCGGGTACCTACAATGAGCAGTTCTTC.

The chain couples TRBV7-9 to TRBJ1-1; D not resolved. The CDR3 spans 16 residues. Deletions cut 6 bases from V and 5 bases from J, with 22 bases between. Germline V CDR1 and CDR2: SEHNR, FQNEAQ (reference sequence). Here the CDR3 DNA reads TGTGCCAGCAGACAGCGATTAGGGTCGGGGATGACTGAAGCTTTCTTT. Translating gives CASRQRLGSGMTEAFF.

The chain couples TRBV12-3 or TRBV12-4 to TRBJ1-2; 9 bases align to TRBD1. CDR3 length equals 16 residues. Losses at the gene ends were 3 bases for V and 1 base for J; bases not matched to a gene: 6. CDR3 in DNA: TGTGCCAGCAGTTTGGGACAGGGAATAGTTAACTATGGCTACACCTTC. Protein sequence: CASSLGQGIVNYGYTF.

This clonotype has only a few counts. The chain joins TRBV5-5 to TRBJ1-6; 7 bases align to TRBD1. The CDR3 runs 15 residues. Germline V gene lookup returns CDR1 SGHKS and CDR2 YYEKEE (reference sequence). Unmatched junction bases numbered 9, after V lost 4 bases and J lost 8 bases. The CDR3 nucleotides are TGTGCCAGCAGCCGAGAACAGGGGACCCATTCACCCCTCCACTTT. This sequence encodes CASSREQGTHSPLHF.

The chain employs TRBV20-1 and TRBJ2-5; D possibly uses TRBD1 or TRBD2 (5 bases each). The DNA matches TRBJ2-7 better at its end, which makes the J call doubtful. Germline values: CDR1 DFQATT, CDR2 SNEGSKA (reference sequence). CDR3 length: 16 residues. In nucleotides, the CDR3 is TGCAGTGCTAGAGATCCCGGGACCTACTCCCGGGGCGAGCAGTACTTC. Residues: CSARDPGTYSRGEQYF.

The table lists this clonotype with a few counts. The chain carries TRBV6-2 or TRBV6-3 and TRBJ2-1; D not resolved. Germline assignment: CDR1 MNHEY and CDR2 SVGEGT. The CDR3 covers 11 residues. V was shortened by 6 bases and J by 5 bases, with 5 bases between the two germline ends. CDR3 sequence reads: CASRTHNEQFF. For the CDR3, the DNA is TGTGCCAGCAGGACGCACAATGAGCAGTTCTTC.

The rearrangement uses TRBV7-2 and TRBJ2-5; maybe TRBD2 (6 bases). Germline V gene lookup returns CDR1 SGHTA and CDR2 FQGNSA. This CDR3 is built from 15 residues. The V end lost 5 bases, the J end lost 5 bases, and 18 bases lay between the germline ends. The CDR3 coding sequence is TGTGCCAGCAGCCAATACGGGGGTCCTGGGGAGACCCAGTACTTC. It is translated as CASSQYGGPGETQYF.

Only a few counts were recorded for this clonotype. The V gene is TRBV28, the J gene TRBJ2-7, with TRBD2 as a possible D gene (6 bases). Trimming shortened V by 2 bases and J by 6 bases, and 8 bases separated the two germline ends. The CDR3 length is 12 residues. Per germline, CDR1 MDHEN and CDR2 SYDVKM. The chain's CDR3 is CASSLRRGEQYF. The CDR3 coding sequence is TGTGCCAGCAGTTTAAGGAGGGGCGAGCAGTACTTC.

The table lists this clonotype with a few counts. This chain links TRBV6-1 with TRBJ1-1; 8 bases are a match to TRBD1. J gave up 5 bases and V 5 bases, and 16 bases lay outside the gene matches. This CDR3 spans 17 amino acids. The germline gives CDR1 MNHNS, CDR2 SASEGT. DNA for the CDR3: TGTGCCAGCAGTCGCCGCCCCGGACAGGGAGGAAGGACTGAAGCTTTCTTT. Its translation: CASSRRPGQGGRTEAFF.

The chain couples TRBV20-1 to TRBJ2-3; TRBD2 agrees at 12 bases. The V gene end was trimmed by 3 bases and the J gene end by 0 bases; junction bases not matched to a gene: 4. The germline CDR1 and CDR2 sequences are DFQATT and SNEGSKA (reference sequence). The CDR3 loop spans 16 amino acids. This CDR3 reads CSASLTSGGSTDTQYF. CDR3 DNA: TGCAGTGCTAGCCTCACTAGCGGGGGGAGCACAGATACGCAGTATTTT.

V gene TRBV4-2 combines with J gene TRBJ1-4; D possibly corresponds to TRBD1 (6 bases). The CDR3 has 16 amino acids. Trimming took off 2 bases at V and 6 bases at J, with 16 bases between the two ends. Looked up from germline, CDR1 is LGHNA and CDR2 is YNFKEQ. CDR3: CASSQRGEGGDEKLFF. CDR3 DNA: TGTGCCAGCAGCCAACGGGGGGAAGGGGGGGATGAAAAACTGTTTTTT.

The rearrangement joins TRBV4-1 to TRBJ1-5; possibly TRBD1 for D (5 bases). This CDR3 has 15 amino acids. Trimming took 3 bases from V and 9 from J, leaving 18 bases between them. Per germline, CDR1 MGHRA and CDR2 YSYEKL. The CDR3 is CASSQALGESRPQHF. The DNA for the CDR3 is TGCGCCAGCAGCCAGGCTCTGGGGGAGAGTCGGCCCCAGCATTTT.

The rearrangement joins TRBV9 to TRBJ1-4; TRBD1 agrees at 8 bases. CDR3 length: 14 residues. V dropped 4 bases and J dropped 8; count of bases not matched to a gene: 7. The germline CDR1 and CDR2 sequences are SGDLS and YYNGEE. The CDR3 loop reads CASSRGTGVEKLFF. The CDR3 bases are TGTGCCAGCAGCAGAGGGACAGGAGTCGAAAAACTGTTTTTT. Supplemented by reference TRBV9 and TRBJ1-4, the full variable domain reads DSGVTQTPKHLITATGQRVTLRCSPRSGDLSVYWYQQSLDQGLQFLIQYYNGEERAKGNILERFSAQQFPDLHSELNLSSLELGDSALYFCASSRGTGVEKLFFGSGTQLSVL.

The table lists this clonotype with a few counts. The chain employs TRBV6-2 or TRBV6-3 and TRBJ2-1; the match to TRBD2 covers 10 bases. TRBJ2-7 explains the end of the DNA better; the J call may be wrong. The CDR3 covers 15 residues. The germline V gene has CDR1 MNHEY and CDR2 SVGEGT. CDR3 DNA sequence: TGTGCCAGCAGTTGGAGGACTAGCGGTGGCTACGAGCAGTACTTC. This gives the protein CASSWRTSGGYEQYF.

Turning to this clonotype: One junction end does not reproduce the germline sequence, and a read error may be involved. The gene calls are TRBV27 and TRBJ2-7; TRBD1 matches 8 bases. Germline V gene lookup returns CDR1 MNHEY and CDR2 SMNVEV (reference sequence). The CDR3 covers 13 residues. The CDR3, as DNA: TGTGCCAGCAGTTTTAACAGGGGGTACGAGCGGTACTTC. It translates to CASSFNRGYERYF.

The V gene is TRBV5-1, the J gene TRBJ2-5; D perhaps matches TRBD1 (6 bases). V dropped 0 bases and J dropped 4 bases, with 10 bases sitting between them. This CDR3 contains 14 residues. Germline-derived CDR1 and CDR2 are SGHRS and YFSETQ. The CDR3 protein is CASSLETGRETQYF. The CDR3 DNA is TGCGCCAGCAGCTTGGAAACAGGGAGAGAGACCCAGTACTTC.

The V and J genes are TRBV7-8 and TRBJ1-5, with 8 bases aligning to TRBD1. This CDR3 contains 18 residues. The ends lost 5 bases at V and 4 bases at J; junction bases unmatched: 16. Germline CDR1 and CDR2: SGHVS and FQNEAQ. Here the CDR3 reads CASSVLNRAGGMNQPQHF. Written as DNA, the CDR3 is TGTGCCAGCAGCGTCCTTAACCGGGCAGGGGGCATGAATCAGCCCCAGCATTTT.

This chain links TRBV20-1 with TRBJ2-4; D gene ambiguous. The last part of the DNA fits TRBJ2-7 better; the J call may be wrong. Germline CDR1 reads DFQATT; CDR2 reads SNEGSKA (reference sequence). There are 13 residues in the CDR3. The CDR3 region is CRAARIWSYEQYF. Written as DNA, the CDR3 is TGCAGGGCCGCGCGGATTTGGAGCTACGAGCAGTACTTC.